This T cell receptor (beta chain) was retrieved from a study of cytomegalovirus exposure and HLA in healthy donors. Study details: The 100 million to 120 million unique TCR beta sequences, from 150 million to 200 million T cells, were found by an earlier analysis. Tens of millions of unique TCRs, all from HLA-typed donors, were included in an early release of the data.

Study outcomes and limitations: Productive status was seen about 90% or about 30% of the time for most TCR beta V segments in an earlier analysis.

Of note for this clone: What it recognizes is unknown. The junction differs from germline at one of its ends, possibly a read error. The sample holds other DNA sequences that translate to the same CDR3.

The study ran its PCR with 60 Vbeta and 13 Jbeta primers. Sequencing was performed with immunoSEQ multiplex PCR; in TCRdb, only in-frame clones are kept and a portion is missing. The repertoire shows roughly 110,000 clones; the top ten hold roughly 3.6%. The V gene's germline CDR1 is SGHAT and CDR2 FQNNGV. This CDR3 spans 15 amino acids. The chain uses TRBV11-2 and TRBJ2-5; weak D call: TRBD1 (5 bases). The sequencing input was PBMCs. The sequence came from a man aged 25 to 40 in good health and CMV-seronegative. The CDR3 sequence is CASSLDGHSEETQYF. For the CDR3, the DNA is TGCGCCAGCAGCTTAGATGGACACTCCGAAGAGACCCAGTACTTC.